Each of the 10 T cell receptor beta chains below was sequenced from the same sample in a study of T-cell reconstitution after alpha-beta-depleted transplantation in children. Preparation of the TCRbeta library used unique molecular identifiers. TCRdb recomputed calls from the PCR reads with MiXCR, one row per CDR3 protein. The profile shows under 70,000 distinct CDR3 sequences, roughly 11% of them singletons. Sample: PBMCs, taken before TCRalphabeta/CD19-depleted stem cell transplant. These receptors all stem from a boy younger than 18 with acute myeloid leukemia, due to receive a stem cell transplant.

This clonotype occurred many times. V gene TRBV11-2 combines with J gene TRBJ2-1, with 8 bases matching TRBD2. Germline V CDR1 and CDR2: SGHAT, FQNNGV. Germline trimming cut 1 base from V and 9 bases from J; bases unmatched to any gene: 17. The CDR3 length is 18 residues. CDR3 nucleotide sequence: TGTGCCAGCAGCTTAGTGGGTCCGTTTTCGGGAGGGCCCGGTGAGCAGTTCTTC. It codes for CASSLVGPFSGGPGEQFF.

Many counts were recorded for this clonotype. The chain carries TRBV12-3 or TRBV12-4 and TRBJ2-1; no clear D. V was pared by 6 bases and J by 8 bases, with 8 bases between. The CDR3 has 11 amino acids. CDR3 sequence: CASRDLDEQFF. CDR3 sequence (DNA): TGTGCCAGCAGGGACCTGGATGAGCAGTTCTTC.

As to this clonotype: The germline gene is not matched at one end of the junction; a read error may be the cause. This chain joins TRBV10-3 and TRBJ1-5; 7 bases align to TRBD1. This CDR3 is 14 amino acids long. Germline-derived CDR1 and CDR2 are ENHRY and SYGVKD. CDR3 sequence reads: CAIGAGDSNQPQQF. The DNA of the CDR3 is TGTGCCATCGGTGCCGGGGACAGCAATCAGCCCCAGCAGTTT.

This clonotype was seen a few times. The chain links TRBV20-1 to TRBJ2-1; D is perhaps TRBD2 (7 bases). This CDR3 comprises 15 residues. The germline gives CDR1 DFQATT, CDR2 SNEGSKA (reference sequence). Deletions cut 0 bases from V and 0 bases from J, with 9 bases between. The CDR3 protein is CSARDGGASYNEQFF. The CDR3 DNA is TGCAGTGCTAGAGATGGGGGGGCCTCCTACAATGAGCAGTTCTTC.

This clonotype was recorded at least ten times. This chain's CDR3 is CASSPELLNEQFF. CDR3 nucleotide sequence: TGTGCCAGCAGCCCCGAACTCCTCAATGAGCAGTTCTTC. J is TRBJ2-1 and V is TRBV12-3 or TRBV12-4; D not certain. With 6 bases removed from V and 6 bases from J, the gap between germline ends came to 12 bases. The CDR3 totals 13 residues.

This clonotype was counted many times. V is TRBV7-2 and J is TRBJ1-1; D is possibly TRBD1 (6 bases). Germline-derived CDR1 and CDR2 are SGHTA and FQGNSA. The length of the CDR3 is 14 residues. The V gene lost 6 bases and the J gene lost 0 bases, with 11 bases spanning the gap. CDR3 sequence (DNA): TGTGCCAGCAGTCGGACAGTTATGAACACTGAAGCTTTCTTT. Residues: CASSRTVMNTEAFF.

For the CDR3, the DNA is TGTGCCAGTAGTTACCAGGGTAATGGCTACACCTTC. Its translation: CASSYQGNGYTF. The chain employs TRBV19 and TRBJ1-2; TRBD1 might be the D (5 bases). The CDR3 has 12 amino acids. V was shortened by 5 bases and J by 6 bases, with 10 bases between the two germline ends. The germline gives CDR1 LNHDA, CDR2 SQIVND (reference sequence). Full variable domain (rest looked up from reference TRBV19 and TRBJ1-2): DGGITQSPKYLFRKEGQNVTLSCEQNLNHDAMYWYRQDPGQGLRLIYYSQIVNDFQKGDIAEGYSVSREKKESFPLTVTSAQKNPTAFYLCASSYQGNGYTFGSGTRLTVV.

This clonotype has a count of ten or more. V gene TRBV7-9 combines with J gene TRBJ2-1; 11 bases align to TRBD2. Looked up from germline, CDR1 is SEHNR and CDR2 is FQNEAQ (reference sequence). With 1 base clipped from V and 2 bases from J, the junction kept 10 bases outside the gene matches. The CDR3 is 19 residues long. The DNA for the CDR3 is TGTGCCAGCAGCTTAGGCGGATTAGCGGGGGGGCCGACCTACAATGAGCAGTTCTTC. Translated: CASSLGGLAGGPTYNEQFF.

This clonotype was seen many times. The CDR3 region has the DNA TGTGCCAGCCGGGGAGCGGGAGGTGCCTACGAGCAGTACTTC. Translating gives CASRGAGGAYEQYF. The chain links TRBV6-1 to TRBJ2-7; TRBD2 aligns across 9 bases. The CDR3 contains 14 residues. The junction had 7 bases not matched to a gene; V was cut back by 8 bases and J by 2 bases. The germline CDR1 and CDR2 sequences are MNHNS and SASEGT.

This clonotype was counted many times. The chain employs TRBV20-1 and TRBJ2-5; TRBD2 aligns across 15 bases. Germline CDR1 is DFQATT and CDR2 is SNEGSKA (reference sequence). V shed 3 bases, J shed 3 bases, and the junction held 14 bases outside the gene matches. The CDR3 has 19 amino acids. The CDR3 loop is CSASSWTSGRALLEETQYF. The CDR3 DNA follows: TGCAGTGCTAGTTCCTGGACTAGCGGGAGGGCCTTGTTGGAAGAGACCCAGTACTTC.